The 8 T cell receptor beta chains reported below all come from one sample, sequenced in a study of blood T cells in healthy people across ages. Primers used in a second PCR of roughly 7 to 12 cycles were a sample-barcoded 5' primer and a J-beta primer mix. TCRdb re-analysed the 5' RACE reads in MiXCR, keeping a single row per CDR3 protein. This table has roughly 800,000 distinct CDR3 sequences, over 45% appearing once. Sequencing was performed on blood. The receptors were gathered from a man aged 25-45 years in good health.

The chain combines TRBV20-1 with TRBJ2-1; 10 bases fit TRBD2. This CDR3 has 17 residues. The germline gives CDR1 DFQATT, CDR2 SNEGSKA (reference sequence). The trim removed 2 bases at V and 2 bases at J, leaving 9 bases unmatched. For the CDR3, the DNA is TGCAGTGCTAGAACAGGCCTAACTAGCGGGGCCTACAATGAGCAGTTCTTC. Its translation is CSARTGLTSGAYNEQFF.

This clonotype was seen repeatedly, ten times or more. A much larger clone lies one base from this, so it may be a read error. The CDR3 loop is CASSCRDVDEQFF. For the CDR3, the DNA is TGTGCCAGCAGCTGCCGGGACGTCGATGAGCAGTTCTTC. The chain recombines TRBV5-6 with TRBJ2-1; D may be TRBD1 or TRBD2 (5 bases each). The CDR3 is 13 residues long. With 3 bases removed from V and 8 bases from J, the gap between germline ends came to 12 bases. Germline V gene lookup returns CDR1 SGHDT and CDR2 YYEEEE. The complete variable domain, with remaining parts taken from reference TRBV5-6 and TRBJ2-1, reads DAGVTQSPTHLIKTRGQQVTLRCSPKSGHDTVSWYQQALGQGPQFIFQYYEEEERQRGNFPDRFSGHQFPNYSSELNVNALLLGDSALYLCASSCRDVDEQFFGPGTRLTVL.

This rearrangement joins TRBV5-5 to TRBJ2-7; weak D call: TRBD1 (5 bases). The germline V and J ends were trimmed by 7 bases and 5 bases, with 16 bases remaining between them. Germline V CDR1 and CDR2: SGHKS, YYEKEE (reference sequence). The CDR3 spans 13 residues. Written as DNA, the CDR3 is TGTGCCAGCGTTTTGGCAGGGAATAACGAGCAGTACTTC. Protein product: CASVLAGNNEQYF.

CDR3 DNA sequence: TGTGCCAGCAGTTTATGGGGGGCGAACACCGGGGAGCTGTTTTTT. It yields the protein CASSLWGANTGELFF. The chain combines TRBV27 with TRBJ2-2; maybe TRBD2 (6 bases). Trimming took 1 base from V and 0 from J, leaving 6 bases between them. The CDR3 loop spans 15 amino acids. The germline gives CDR1 MNHEY, CDR2 SMNVEV (reference sequence).

This clonotype has a handful of counts. V is TRBV9 and J is TRBJ1-5, with D maybe TRBD1 (5 bases). Germline assignment: CDR1 SGDLS and CDR2 YYNGEE. CDR3 length: 15 residues. The V end was cut by 0 bases, the J end by 5 bases, with 12 bases between. CDR3 amino acids: CASSVGRDGDQPQHF. CDR3 in DNA: TGTGCCAGCAGCGTAGGTAGGGACGGAGATCAGCCCCAGCATTTT.

The chain's CDR3 is CASSASLQGNYGYTF. The CDR3 DNA follows: TGTGCCAGCAGCGCCTCACTACAGGGGAACTATGGCTACACCTTC. V gene TRBV9 combines with J gene TRBJ1-2, with TRBD1 identical over 7 bases. The V segment lost 3 bases and the J segment 2 bases; nucleotides outside the gene matches: 7. The germline V gene encodes CDR1 SGDLS and CDR2 YYNGEE. CDR3 length: 15 amino acids.

The V gene is TRBV6-5, the J gene TRBJ2-6; tentative D call: TRBD2 (6 bases). V was trimmed by 2 bases and J by 0 bases, leaving 17 bases between them. The germline V gene has CDR1 MNHEY and CDR2 SVGAGI. The CDR3 extends over 19 amino acids. Written as DNA, the CDR3 is TGTGCCAGCAGTTACAGGGCGGGGTCATACCTCTCTGGGGCCAACGTCCTGACTTTC. Residues: CASSYRAGSYLSGANVLTF.

In its sample, this clonotype was seen once. The CDR3 loop is CASRADLAYEQYF. In DNA, the CDR3 is TGTGCCAGCAGAGCGGACCTCGCCTACGAGCAGTACTTC. The chain employs TRBV6-5 and TRBJ2-7; possible D gene TRBD2, 5 bases. Germline-derived CDR1 and CDR2 are MNHEY and SVGAGI. The CDR3 has 13 residues. The germline V and J ends were trimmed by 6 bases and 2 bases, with 11 bases remaining between them.